The 3 T cell receptor beta chains given below trace back to one sample, sequenced in a study of blood T cell repertoires in COVID-19. Method: immunoSEQ multiplex PCR; TCRdb's copy keeps in-frame clones and lacks some. The top ten hold around 0.96% of the sample, which has some 230,000 clones, about 88% seen once. The sample consisted of peripheral blood. All receptors come from a man aged 40-49 years with acute or convalescent COVID-19.

This clone was recorded at least ten times. This chain joins TRBV4-1 and TRBJ2-1; TRBD2 aligns across 11 bases. Germline V gives CDR1 MGHRA, CDR2 YSYEKL. J was trimmed by 5 bases and V by 2 bases; bases with no gene match: 2. The CDR3 consists of 15 residues. The DNA for the CDR3 is TGCGCCAGCAGCCAAATACTAGCGGGGGACAATGAGCAGTTCTTC. Translated, it gives CASSQILAGDNEQFF.

The chain uses TRBV2 and TRBJ1-2; the match to TRBD1 covers 7 bases. J was trimmed by 4 bases and V by 6 bases; bases with no gene match: 11. The length of the CDR3 is 15 residues. Looked up from germline, CDR1 is SNHLY and CDR2 is FYNNEI. The CDR3 spells CASRERQGRLYGYTF. DNA for the CDR3: TGTGCCAGCAGAGAAAGACAGGGCCGGCTCTATGGCTACACCTTC.

The CDR3 DNA is TGTGCCAGCAGCGTAGATGCAGGGGTTCGAAATTCACCCCTCCACTTT. Its protein is CASSVDAGVRNSPLHF. The rearrangement links TRBV9 to TRBJ1-6; D is possibly TRBD1 (6 bases). The CDR3 loop spans 16 amino acids. Germline CDR1 is SGDLS and CDR2 is YYNGEE. Trimming cost V 0 bases and J 7 bases, with 14 bases left between them.